This TCR beta chain was captured by sequencing in a study of somatic mutations in cytotoxic T cells in rheumatoid arthritis. The study's findings and limits: No antigen targets were known for the expanded CD8+ clones. CD8+ clonality increased with age in rheumatoid arthritis patients but not in healthy controls.

As to this clone: Its antigen is unknown.

The data were produced by immunoSEQ multiplex PCR, yet TCRdb's version contains in-frame clones alone and is incomplete. The sample lists about 20,000 clones, about four fifths seen once, with approximately 15% in the top ten. The sequenced sample consisted of CD8+ T cells sorted from blood. This receptor was identified in an adult with rheumatoid arthritis.

The CDR3 sequence: CASSVMGRSNEKLFF. In DNA form, the CDR3 reads TGTGCCAGCAGCGTAATGGGGCGGTCTAATGAAAAACTGTTTTTT. V is TRBV9 and J is TRBJ1-4; possible D gene TRBD1, 5 bases. Per germline, CDR1 SGDLS and CDR2 YYNGEE. The CDR3 has 15 amino acids. Deletions cut 1 base from V and 3 bases from J, with 10 bases between.